A single sample gave rise to the 24 T cell receptor beta chains below, sequenced in a study of radiotherapy plus CTLA-4 blockade in lung cancer. Assay: immunoSEQ multiplex PCR; the TCRdb copy retains only in-frame clones and omits some. Of roughly 90,000 clones in the sample, approximately 79% were seen once. The sequencing used peripheral blood, collected from a patient treated with radiotherapy plus ipilimumab. The source of these receptors is a human donor with non-small cell lung cancer that progressed on radiotherapy plus ipilimumab.

This clone was counted a few times. CDR3 in amino acids: CASSPHSGANTGELFF. The CDR3 DNA sequence: TGTGCCAGCAGTCCACACAGCGGGGCGAACACCGGGGAGCTGTTTTTT. The rearrangement links TRBV27 to TRBJ2-2; 7 nucleotides line up with TRBD2. The V gene's germline CDR1 is MNHEY and CDR2 SMNVEV (reference sequence). There are 16 residues in the CDR3. The trim removed 5 bases at V and 0 bases at J, leaving 6 bases unmatched.

The sample holds a few counts of this clone. This chain links TRBV10-3 with TRBJ1-4, with 7 bases that match TRBD1. The trim removed 3 bases at V and 7 bases at J, leaving 8 bases unmatched. This CDR3 contains 15 residues. Germline CDR1 is ENHRY and CDR2 is SYGVKD. The CDR3 here is CAISEGTEQGEKLFF. CDR3 bases: TGTGCCATCAGTGAAGGGACAGAGCAAGGTGAAAAACTGTTTTTT.

To note about this clone: Other DNA variants within this sample encode the same CDR3. The chain links TRBV28 to TRBJ1-2; D might be TRBD1 (5 bases). Trimming removed 6 bases from V and 4 bases from J, with 15 bases in between. The V gene's germline CDR1 is MDHEN and CDR2 SYDVKM. CDR3 length: 14 amino acids. The CDR3 region is CASRETGRLYGYTF. As DNA, the CDR3 is TGTGCCAGCAGAGAAACGGGGCGACTCTATGGCTACACCTTC.

The chain combines TRBV5-6 with TRBJ2-1; tentative D call: TRBD1 (7 bases). Germline CDR1 is SGHDT and CDR2 is YYEEEE. V was trimmed by 0 bases and J by 3 bases, leaving 19 bases between them. There are 18 residues in the CDR3. CDR3 protein: CASSLDQGGGLYYNEQFF. The CDR3 nucleotides read TGTGCCAGCAGCTTGGACCAAGGAGGGGGCCTTTACTACAATGAGCAGTTCTTC.

Only one count was recorded for this clone. This chain joins TRBV9 and TRBJ1-6; possible D gene TRBD1, 6 bases. Trimming removed 3 bases from V and 4 bases from J, with 8 bases in between. The CDR3 is made up of 14 amino acids. CDR1 is SGDLS, CDR2 YYNGEE, per germline. The CDR3 coding sequence is TGTGCCAGCAGCGCGGACAGTTATAATTCACCCCTCCACTTT. Translating gives CASSADSYNSPLHF. Full variable domain (outside the CDR3, taken from reference TRBV9 and TRBJ1-6): DSGVTQTPKHLITATGQRVTLRCSPRSGDLSVYWYQQSLDQGLQFLIQYYNGEERAKGNILERFSAQQFPDLHSELNLSSLELGDSALYFCASSADSYNSPLHFGNGTRLTVT.

This clone was seen only a few times. Additional DNA sequences in this sample encode the identical CDR3. The rearrangement links TRBV6-5 to TRBJ2-5, with unresolved D. Germline V gene sequence: CDR1 MNHEY, CDR2 SVGAGI. The CDR3 loop spans 12 amino acids. Deletions cut 4 bases from V and 5 bases from J, with 8 bases between. The CDR3 nucleotides are TGTGCCAGCAGTTCGCTCGGGGAGACCCAGTACTTC. Protein sequence: CASSSLGETQYF.

This chain connects TRBV6-1 to TRBJ2-1, with D possibly TRBD1 on 6 matching bases. V gave up 3 bases and J gave up 7 bases, with 16 bases separating them. CDR1 and CDR2 (germline): MNHNS, SASEGT. The CDR3 runs to 15 residues. CDR3 amino acids: CASSDGWGRWNEQFF. CDR3 in DNA: TGTGCCAGCAGTGACGGGTGGGGGCGGTGGAATGAGCAGTTCTTC.

The chain carries TRBV6-1 and TRBJ1-4; 9 positions agree with TRBD1. The CDR3 is made up of 15 amino acids. Trimming removed 4 bases from V and 5 bases from J; junction bases left unmatched: 5. CDR1 and CDR2 from the germline V gene are MNHNS and SASEGT. The CDR3 sequence is CASSANRGRNEKLFF. DNA of the CDR3: TGTGCCAGCAGTGCCAACAGGGGGCGAAATGAAAAACTGTTTTTT.

The V call is TRBV29-1, the J call TRBJ2-1; no reliable D call. The CDR3 is made up of 13 amino acids. CDR1 and CDR2 from the germline V gene are SQVTM and ANQGSEA. Trimming pared 0 bases from V and 6 bases from J, leaving 9 bases between. The DNA of the CDR3 is TGCAGCGTTGAAGATCCAGACTCCAATGAGCAGTTCTTC. It yields the protein CSVEDPDSNEQFF.

This clone is a singleton in its sample. The J gene is TRBJ1-2, the V gene TRBV5-4, with 10 bases identical to TRBD1. CDR1 SGHNT and CDR2 YYREEE come from the germline V gene (reference sequence). The CDR3 consists of 14 residues. V was clipped by 3 bases and J by 4 bases; unmatched bases: 3. CDR3 nucleotides: TGTGCCAGCAGCTGGGGACAGGGGACCTATGGCTACACCTTC. Translating gives CASSWGQGTYGYTF.

The chain links TRBV5-1 to TRBJ2-2; the D is unclear. Germline CDR1 and CDR2: SGHRS and YFSETQ. The CDR3 loop spans 16 amino acids. Trimming took off 0 bases at V and 2 bases at J, with 11 bases between the two ends. The CDR3 coding sequence is TGCGCCAGCAGCTTGGCCCAAAGGGCTAACACCGGGGAGCTGTTTTTT. It specifies CASSLAQRANTGELFF.

The gene calls are TRBV5-1 and TRBJ1-2; D gene ambiguous. V shed 1 base and J shed 8 bases, with 21 bases lying between them. This CDR3 region has 16 residues. Germline CDR1 SGHRS, CDR2 YFSETQ. CDR3: CASSLMSEGSVYGYTF. CDR3 nucleotide sequence: TGCGCCAGCAGCTTGATGTCCGAGGGATCGGTTTACGGCTACACCTTC.

The gene calls are TRBV5-4 and TRBJ1-3, with TRBD1 identical over 9 bases. Germline V gives CDR1 SGHNT, CDR2 YYREEE (reference sequence). Germline trimming cut 4 bases from V and 3 bases from J; bases unmatched to any gene: 5. The length of the CDR3 is 15 residues. The CDR3 nucleotides are TGTGCCAGCAGCCCTGGGACAGGGAGTGGAAACACCATATATTTT. Translating gives CASSPGTGSGNTIYF.

The chain couples TRBV29-1 to TRBJ1-1; possibly TRBD1 for D (6 bases). V lost 4 bases, J lost 1 base, and 10 bases lay in between. The CDR3 is made up of 13 amino acids. Germline CDR1 is SQVTM and CDR2 is ANQGSEA. CDR3 DNA sequence: TGCAGCGTTGCGAGGGACACGAACACTGAAGCTTTCTTT. Protein: CSVARDTNTEAFF.

This clone occurred a few times. CDR3: CASRKAGRADEQYF. Here the CDR3 DNA reads TGTGCCAGCAGGAAAGCGGGACGGGCCGACGAGCAGTACTTC. The rearrangement uses TRBV6-5 and TRBJ2-7, with TRBD2 matching 7 bases. Germline CDR1 and CDR2: MNHEY and SVGAGI. After removal of 6 bases from V and 5 bases from J, the junction contained 10 bases not matched to a gene. The CDR3 extends over 14 amino acids.

The table lists this clone with a count of one. The chain employs TRBV9 and TRBJ1-3; D remains ambiguous. Trimming removed 2 bases at V and 4 bases at J, with 7 bases between. The CDR3 length is 13 residues. The germline gives CDR1 SGDLS, CDR2 YYNGEE. The CDR3 DNA sequence: TGTGCCAGCAGCGTGGGGAGCGGAAACACCATATATTTT. Protein sequence: CASSVGSGNTIYF.

The rearrangement links TRBV29-1 to TRBJ2-1; D is ambiguous. V was trimmed by 4 bases and J by 5 bases, leaving 18 bases between them. Germline V lookup: CDR1 SQVTM, CDR2 ANQGSEA. The CDR3 covers 15 residues. The CDR3 reads CSVGPDQLDDNEQFF. CDR3 nucleotides: TGCAGCGTTGGGCCCGACCAACTTGATGACAATGAGCAGTTCTTC.

A few counts support this clone. This chain uses TRBV11-1 with TRBJ1-1; the D gene is possibly TRBD1 (5 bases). The ends were cut back, 1 base at V and 5 bases at J, with 11 bases in the middle. CDR1 SGHAT and CDR2 FQDESV come from the germline V gene (reference sequence). The CDR3 covers 14 residues. The CDR3 nucleotides read TGTGCCAGCAGCTTAGGGGTAGGGGTTACTGAAGCTTTCTTT. Translating it yields CASSLGVGVTEAFF.

The chain joins TRBV6-5 to TRBJ2-5; D is possibly TRBD1 (6 bases). Germline V gene lookup returns CDR1 MNHEY and CDR2 SVGAGI. V lost 2 bases, J lost 4 bases, and 8 bases lay in between. The CDR3 has 13 amino acids. The CDR3: CASSYGRGETQYF. The CDR3, as DNA: TGTGCCAGCAGTTACGGCAGGGGAGAGACCCAGTACTTC.

The rearrangement joins TRBV18 to TRBJ1-4; 8 positions agree with TRBD1. The junction had 5 bases not matched to a gene; V was cut back by 4 bases and J by 1 base. Germline CDR1 reads KGHSH; CDR2 reads LQKENI. CDR3 size: 16 residues. DNA of the CDR3: TGTGCCAGCTCACACGACAGGGGTGGAACTAATGAAAAACTGTTTTTT. Translating gives CASSHDRGGTNEKLFF.

This rearrangement joins TRBV4-2 to TRBJ2-1; D tentatively reads TRBD1 or TRBD2 (6 bases each). CDR1 and CDR2 from the germline V gene are LGHNA and YNFKEQ. V dropped 1 base and J dropped 6 bases, with 10 bases sitting between them. This CDR3 is 14 amino acids long. CDR3 sequence: CASSQGGALNEQFF. In DNA, the CDR3 is TGTGCCAGCAGCCAAGGGGGGGCGCTCAATGAGCAGTTCTTC.

The chain recombines TRBV2 with TRBJ2-7; 9 nucleotides line up with TRBD1. The CDR3 covers 15 residues. CDR1 and CDR2 from the germline V gene are SNHLY and FYNNEI. Losses at the gene ends were 6 bases for V and 5 bases for J; bases not matched to a gene: 11. CDR3 region: CASRGATGGDDEQYF. DNA of the CDR3: TGTGCCAGCAGGGGGGCAACAGGGGGCGACGACGAGCAGTACTTC.

The chain uses TRBV5-1 and TRBJ2-2; no clear D. V lost 0 bases and J lost 4, with 10 bases in between. This CDR3 contains 15 residues. Germline V lookup: CDR1 SGHRS, CDR2 YFSETQ. CDR3 loop: CASSLAGKGTGELFF. The CDR3 bases are TGCGCCAGCAGCTTGGCAGGAAAAGGCACCGGGGAGCTGTTTTTT.

The chain carries TRBV6-5 and TRBJ2-5; 8 bases match TRBD2. With V trimmed by 0 bases and J by 5 bases, 8 bases remained unmatched. The V gene's germline CDR1 is MNHEY and CDR2 SVGAGI. This CDR3 has 16 residues. As DNA, the CDR3 is TGTGCCAGCAGTTACTCGTTAGCGGGGAGGGGGGAGACCCAGTACTTC. It specifies CASSYSLAGRGETQYF.